A selection of T cell receptor beta chains follows, all from one sample in a study of blood T cell repertoires in COVID-19. This table comes from immunoSEQ multiplex PCR, and its TCRdb copy is limited to in-frame clones, with some not included. This sample carries about 200,000 clones, approximately 85% of them seen once, and the ten largest clones take approximately 11%. Sequenced sample: peripheral blood. Every receptor here comes from a human donor with active or convalescent COVID-19. The donor label of this sample is uncertain. Each CDR3 is given with its conserved first and last residue. D genes are given only for firm matches. Expanded clones get a size class; other rows say once, few or many, or leave the size out.

TRBD1 TRBJ1-2 . TRBV9 TGTGCCAGCAGCGTAAGAGGGGACAGCTCTATGGCTAACACCTTC CASSVRGDSSMANTF
. TRBJ2-3 . TRBV2 TGTGCCAGCAGTGCGGGACTCAACACAGATACGCAGTATTTT CASSAGLNTDTQYF
TRBD2 TRBJ2-7 . TRBV4-1 TGCGCCAGCAGCCAAGTAGGGCGCACAGGGGGCCTTAGCGGGAGGGACTACGAGCAGTACTTC CASSQVGRTGGLSGRDYEQYF
. TRBJ1-5 . TRBV6-5 TGTGCCAGCAGACGGAGCTGGGGGGATAATCAGCCCCAGCATTTT CASRRSWGDNQPQHF
TRBD2 TRBJ2-1 . TRBV19 TGTGCCAGTAGTATTTTTGCGGGGGGGATGAGTGAGCAGTTCTTC CASSIFAGGMSEQFF
. TRBJ1-4 . TRBV19 TGTGCCAGTAGTATAGATGTGGAGGCTAATGAAAAACTGTTTTTT CASSIDVEANEKLFF
. TRBJ1-5 . TRBV4-1 TGCGCCAGCAGCCAAGATCCGTTTCTCGACAGAAACTATCAGCCCCAGCATTTT CASSQDPFLDRNYQPQHF
TRBD1 TRBJ1-2 . TRBV11-2 TGTGCCAGCAGCTTCGCGGGGACAGGGATGAACTATGGCTACACCTTC CASSFAGTGMNYGYTF
. TRBJ2-7 . TRBV2 TGTGCCAGCAATAGGGAGCAAGGCCCATATTTCTTC CASNREQGPYFF
. TRBJ1-1 . TRBV5-4 TGTGCCAGCAGCTTTCCCGGACAGATAGACACTGAAGCTTTCTTT CASSFPGQIDTEAFF
TRBD2 TRBJ2-1 . TRBV3-1/TRBV3-2 TGTGCCAGCAGCCAAGGTACTAGCGGGGGACTAAGTGAGCAGTTCTTC CASSQGTSGGLSEQFF
TRBD1 TRBJ1-1 . TRBV7-3 TGTGCCAGCAGCTACGGGACAGGGGGGATGAACACTGAAGCTTTCTTT CASSYGTGGMNTEAFF
. TRBJ1-1 . TRBV7-9 TGTGCCAGCAGCTTAGGCGGGGGCTCTGAAGCTTTCTTT CASSLGGGSEAFF
. TRBJ2-1 once TRBV4-1 TGCGCCAGCGCCTCTGGCGGGCAGCAGCAGTTCTTC CASASGGQQQFF
TRBD2 TRBJ2-7 . TRBV4-2 TGTGCCAGCAGCCAAACCGGGACTAGTTTAGACGAGCAGTACTTC CASSQTGTSLDEQYF
. TRBJ2-1 . TRBV21-1 TGTGCCAGCAGCAAAGTACGGGGGGCCTACAATGAGCAGTTCTTC CASSKVRGAYNEQFF
TRBD1 TRBJ1-2 . TRBV12-3/TRBV12-4 TGTGCCAGCAGTTCGGACAGGGCTGGCTACACCTTC CASSSDRAGYTF
TRBD1 TRBJ2-1 . TRBV27 TGTGCCAGCAGTTTCCCGATGACAGGGCGAGGCAATGAGCAGTTCTTC CASSFPMTGRGNEQFF
TRBD2 TRBJ2-1 . TRBV24-1 TGTGCCACCAGTGATGACTTGGCTAGCGGATACAATGAGCAGTTCTTC CATSDDLASGYNEQFF
TRBD2 TRBJ2-5 . TRBV29-1 TGCAGCGTTGAAAGGATAGCGGGGGGGCTCCGTGCGTACTTC CSVERIAGGLRAYF
. TRBJ2-3 . TRBV7-3 TGTGCCAGCAGCTTACGTTCCAGGGATACGCAGTATTTT CASSLRSRDTQYF
TRBD1 TRBJ1-2 . TRBV10-3 TGTGCCATCAGTGAGTCCCGGACAGGGAGGTATGGCTACACCTTC CAISESRTGRYGYTF
. TRBJ2-3 . TRBV4-1 TGCGCCAGCAGCTACTCCGGGGGGCCGGTAGATACGCAGTATTTT CASSYSGGPVDTQYF
TRBD2 TRBJ2-1 . TRBV19 TGTGCCAGTAGTGTGGCTAGCGGGAGGGCCTTTAGCTCCTACAATGAGCAGTTCTTC CASSVASGRAFSSYNEQFF
. TRBJ1-6 . TRBV27 TGTGCCAGCAGTATCGGCAGGACACTTTCACCCCTCCACTTT CASSIGRTLSPLHF
. TRBJ1-4 . TRBV28 TGTGCCAGCAGCTTAACAGGGTCTAATGAAAAACTGTTTTTT CASSLTGSNEKLFF
TRBD2 TRBJ2-7 . TRBV15 TGTGCCACCAGCAGGCAAAACGTAAAGGGGACTAGCGGGCTGTTGGCCTACGAGCAGTACTTC CATSRQNVKGTSGLLAYEQYF
. TRBJ2-1 . TRBV27 TGTGCCAGCCGGGCGATAGCGGCCTACAATGAGCAGTTCTTC CASRAIAAYNEQFF
. TRBJ2-1 . TRBV5-8 TGTGCCAGCAGCTTGGATTCTGTTAACAATGAGCAGTTCTTC CASSLDSVNNEQFF
. TRBJ1-1 . TRBV19 TGTGCTTCTCTCGACAGTCCTCCCATGAACACTGAAGCTTTCTTT CASLDSPPMNTEAFF
. TRBJ2-3 . TRBV7-8 TGTGCCAGCAGCTTACCGGGATCAGATACGCAGTATTTT CASSLPGSDTQYF
. TRBJ1-2 few TRBV5-4 TGTGCCAGCAGCTTGGCAGGGGCTGACTATGGCTACACCTTC CASSLAGADYGYTF
TRBD1 TRBJ1-5 . TRBV28 TGTGCCAGCAATTCCGGGACAGCTAATCAGCCCCAGCATTTT CASNSGTANQPQHF
TRBD1 TRBJ2-1 . TRBV27 TGTGCCAGCAGTTTGCCCCAGGGGGCTGCAGGCAATGAGCAGTTCTTC CASSLPQGAAGNEQFF
TRBD1 TRBJ2-2 . TRBV9 TGTGCCAGCAGGCCGGGACAGGGACCCACCGGGGAGCTGTTTTTT CASRPGQGPTGELFF
TRBD1 TRBJ1-1 . TRBV30 TGTGCCTGGTACAGGGGGACTTATCTCGGCACTGAAGCTTTCTTT CAWYRGTYLGTEAFF
TRBD1 TRBJ2-5 once TRBV6-5 TGTGCCAGCAGTTACACGGGGACAGGGCGGGGGGAGACCCAGTACTTC CASSYTGTGRGETQYF
TRBD1 TRBJ1-5 . TRBV2 TGTGCCAGCAGTGCGAACAGGGGAAATCAGCCCCAGCATTTT CASSANRGNQPQHF
TRBD1 TRBJ1-2 . TRBV11-2 TGTGCCAGCAGCGTCGGGGACAGGGCTAACTATGGCTACACCTTC CASSVGDRANYGYTF
TRBD2 TRBJ2-3 once TRBV29-1 TGCAGCGTTGAAGGGGCCGGGACTATACGTCCCACAGATACGCAGTATTTT CSVEGAGTIRPTDTQYF
. TRBJ2-1 . TRBV28 TGTGCCAGCACTCCCAAGACTAGCTCCTACAATGAGCAGTTCTTC CASTPKTSSYNEQFF
TRBD1 TRBJ1-4 . TRBV19 TGTGCCAGTAGTATAACAGGGGTGGAGGAAAAACTGTTTTTT CASSITGVEEKLFF
TRBD1 TRBJ2-7 . TRBV6-6 TGTGCCAGCAGTCCTCGACAGGGGGCGGCCTACGAGCAGTACTTC CASSPRQGAAYEQYF
TRBD1 TRBJ1-2 once TRBV30 TGTGCCTGCTATACAGGGGGCAAAGGCTACACCTTC CACYTGGKGYTF
TRBD1 TRBJ1-2 . TRBV6-6 TGTGCCAGCAGTCCGACAGGGTTCTACTATGGCTACACCTTC CASSPTGFYYGYTF
. TRBJ1-2 . TRBV5-4 TGTGCCAGCAGCTCGGGGAGGAGAAGTGGCTACACCTTC CASSSGRRSGYTF
. TRBJ1-4 . TRBV28 TGTGCCAGCAAGGTCCAGGGAGGGGGAGGTGAAAAACTGTTTTTT CASKVQGGGGEKLFF
. TRBJ1-1 . TRBV19 TGTGCCAGTAGTACAGGGATCCTCGACCCTACGACTGAAGCTTTCTTT CASSTGILDPTTEAFF
. TRBJ2-5 . TRBV5-1 TGCGCCAGCAGCTTCCGAGGGTCGGCGCAAGAGACCCAGTACTTC CASSFRGSAQETQYF